The 9 T cell receptor beta chains below were found in one sample sequenced in a study of T cell responses to AZD1222 COVID-19 vaccine (dated by TCRdb to 2020 to 2022). The method behind the library was the immunoSEQ multiplex PCR assay. TCRdb mirrors the immuneACCESS table, restricted to in-frame sequences. Some clones are absent from its copies; in checked studies, under half trace to an unresolved V gene, and the reason for the others is unknown. This sample lists about 52,000 clones; about nine tenths were detected once. The biggest ten clones account for approximately 2.6% of the sample. In the paper's terms, the time point label means: about 28 days (+/-7) after the second vaccine dose. Source: peripheral blood, taken 28 days after the second AZD1222 dose. These receptors originate from an adult who received the AZD1222 COVID-19 vaccine.

The genes are TRBV9 and TRBJ1-1; no clear D gene. Germline V CDR1 and CDR2: SGDLS, YYNGEE. The CDR3 runs to 12 residues. Trimming left V 10 bases short and J 3 bases short, with 13 bases between. CDR3 region: CASGRADTEAFF. The CDR3 DNA reads TGTGCCTCCGGTAGGGCGGACACTGAAGCTTTCTTT.

The genes are TRBV7-2 and TRBJ2-1; D remains ambiguous. V was trimmed by 3 bases and J by 6 bases, leaving 9 bases between them. This CDR3 spans 13 amino acids. The germline V gene encodes CDR1 SGHTA and CDR2 FQGNSA. CDR3 bases: TGTGCCAGCAGCTTCGAGCCGGGCAATGAGCAGTTCTTC. Its translation: CASSFEPGNEQFF.

This clone was counted only a few times. V usage is TRBV28 and J usage is TRBJ2-7, with D perhaps matching TRBD1 (7 bases). The CDR3 totals 13 residues. From germline, CDR1 is MDHEN and CDR2 SYDVKM. V was clipped by 8 bases and J by 3 bases, with 14 bases between them. The CDR3 nucleotides are TGTGCCAGCTACAGGGGAGCGGGCTACGAGCAGTACTTC. Translated, it gives CASYRGAGYEQYF.

The genes are TRBV9 and TRBJ1-3, with no clear D. V lost 0 bases and J 0 bases, leaving 7 bases between the germline ends. In germline, CDR1 is SGDLS, CDR2 YYNGEE. The CDR3 is 15 amino acids. This CDR3 is CASSVGQSSGNTIYF. Here the CDR3 DNA reads TGTGCCAGCAGCGTAGGCCAGAGCTCTGGAAACACCATATATTTT.

There are a few counts of this clone. V is TRBV5-1 and J is TRBJ2-3, with TRBD2 matching over 11 bases. The CDR3 contains 15 residues. In germline, CDR1 is SGHRS, CDR2 YFSETQ. The ends lost 9 bases at V and 5 bases at J; junction bases unmatched: 11. The CDR3 is CATSVLAGGGDTQYF. DNA for the CDR3: TGCGCCACTTCTGTTCTAGCGGGAGGCGGAGATACGCAGTATTTT.

The chain joins TRBV5-4 to TRBJ2-6; possibly TRBD2 for D (6 bases). The germline gives CDR1 SGHNT, CDR2 YYREEE (reference sequence). V lost 7 bases, J lost 2 bases, and 13 bases lay in between. CDR3 size: 15 residues. The CDR3 loop is CASSPPGAGANVLTF. The DNA for the CDR3 is TGTGCCAGCTCCCCTCCGGGGGCTGGGGCCAACGTCCTGACTTTC. Full variable domain (rest looked up from reference TRBV5-4 and TRBJ2-6): ETGVTQSPTHLIKTRGQQVTLRCSSQSGHNTVSWYQQALGQGPQFIFQYYREEENGRGNFPPRFSGLQFPNYSSELNVNALELDDSALYLCASSPPGAGANVLTFGAGSRLTVL.

V is TRBV19 and J is TRBJ1-2; D call uncertain. This CDR3 has 14 residues. Trimming left V 5 bases short and J 4 bases short, with 14 bases between. The V gene's germline CDR1 is LNHDA and CDR2 SQIVND (reference sequence). This CDR3 reads CASSPRLGFYGYTF. CDR3 bases: TGTGCCAGTAGTCCGCGATTGGGGTTCTATGGCTACACCTTC.

The rearrangement joins TRBV3-1 (or the pseudogene TRBV3-2) to TRBJ2-1; 7 nucleotides match TRBD2. The CDR3 is 13 amino acids. Germline assignment: CDR1 LGHDT and CDR2 YNNKEL (reference sequence). V shed 1 base, J shed 12 bases, and the junction held 6 bases outside the gene matches. The CDR3 DNA follows: TGTGCCAGCAGCCAAGCGGGAGGAGTGCGGCAGTTCTTC. It encodes CASSQAGGVRQFF.

This clone was detected only a few times. The chain joins TRBV3-1 (or the pseudogene TRBV3-2) to TRBJ1-4; D remains unclear. The germline CDR1 and CDR2 sequences are LGHDT and YNNKEL (reference sequence). Trimming stripped 5 bases from V and 4 bases from J, with 5 bases between. CDR3 length equals 12 residues. CDR3 loop: CASSILNEKLFF. In DNA form, the CDR3 reads TGTGCCAGCAGCATACTTAATGAAAAACTGTTTTTT.